The clone carrying this T cell receptor (beta chain) was seen ten or more times. These data originate in a study of blood T cells in healthy people across ages. Next came a second PCR, run for 7 to 11 cycles, which used a sample-barcoded 5' primer along with a J-beta primer mix. Each TCR beta cDNA got a 12-nucleotide random molecular identifier. TCRdb passed the 5' RACE reads through MiXCR, listing each CDR3 protein once. The sample lists more than 750,000 distinct CDR3 sequences; under 35% were seen once. The CDR3 is made up of 14 amino acids. J lost 1 base, V lost 7 bases, and 3 bases had no gene match. Germline V CDR1 and CDR2: SGDLS, YYNGEE. Another study also made use of these data, one on T cells of mothers and their children. That paper notes: Samples were obtained from three healthy Caucasian mothers and their six children. When the second PCR was run, its M1S primer added sample barcodes and 2-4 random nucleotides.

The sequence derives from a woman aged 40 to 50 in good health. Sequences were obtained from blood. The V call is TRBV9, the J call TRBJ2-1, with 9 bases matching TRBD2. The CDR3 spells CASQTSGSYNEQFF. Here the CDR3 DNA reads TGTGCCAGCCAGACTAGCGGATCCTACAATGAGCAGTTCTTC.